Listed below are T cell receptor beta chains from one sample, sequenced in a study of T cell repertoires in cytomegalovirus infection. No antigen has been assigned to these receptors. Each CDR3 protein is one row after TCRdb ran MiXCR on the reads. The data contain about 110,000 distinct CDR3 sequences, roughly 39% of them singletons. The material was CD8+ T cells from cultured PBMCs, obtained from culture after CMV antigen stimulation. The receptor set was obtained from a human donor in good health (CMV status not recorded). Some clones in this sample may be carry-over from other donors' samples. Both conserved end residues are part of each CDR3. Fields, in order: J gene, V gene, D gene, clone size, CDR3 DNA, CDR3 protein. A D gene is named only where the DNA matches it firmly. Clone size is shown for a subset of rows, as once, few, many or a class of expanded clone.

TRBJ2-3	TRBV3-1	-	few	TGTGCCAGCAGCCAAACTTTCATGCCCACAGATACGCAGTATTTT	CASSQTFMPTDTQYF
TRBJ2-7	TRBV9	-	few	TGTGCCAGCAGCGTGGACTCAACCTACGAGCAGTACTTC	CASSVDSTYEQYF
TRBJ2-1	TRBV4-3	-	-	TGCGCCAGCAGCCAAGATAGGGGGGTACCCTACAATGAGCAGTTCTTC	CASSQDRGVPYNEQFF
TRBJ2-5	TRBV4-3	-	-	TGCGCCAGCAGCCAAACAGGGTTCCAAGAGACCCAGTACTTC	CASSQTGFQETQYF
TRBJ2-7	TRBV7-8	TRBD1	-	TGTGCCAGCAGCTTAGTGGGACAGGGCTACGAGCAGTACTTC	CASSLVGQGYEQYF
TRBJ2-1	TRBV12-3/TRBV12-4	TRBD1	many	TGTGCCAGCAGTCTCGCAGCTGGGACAGGGACGTACAATGAGCAGTTCTTC	CASSLAAGTGTYNEQFF
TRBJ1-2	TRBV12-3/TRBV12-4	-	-	TGTGCCAGCAGTGGAACCGGGCCCCCCTATGGCTACACCTTC	CASSGTGPPYGYTF
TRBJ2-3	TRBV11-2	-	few	TGTGCCAGCAGCTTAGATTCGGGGACAGATACGCAGTATTTT	CASSLDSGTDTQYF
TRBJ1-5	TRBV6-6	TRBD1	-	TGTGCCAGCAATCTCGGGACAGCTTATAGCAATCAGCCCCAGCATTTT	CASNLGTAYSNQPQHF
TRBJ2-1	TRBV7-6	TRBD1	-	TGTGCCAGCAGCCCAGGGGGAAGCTCCTACAATGGGCAGTTCTTC	CASSPGGSSYNGQFF
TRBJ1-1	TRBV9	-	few	TGTGCCAGCAGAGGTGGACCCAGGAACACTGAAGCTTTCTTT	CASRGGPRNTEAFF
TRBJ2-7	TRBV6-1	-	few	TGTGCCAGCAGTGAAGTTTATCCGTCCTACGAGCAGTACTTC	CASSEVYPSYEQYF
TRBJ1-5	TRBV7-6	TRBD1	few	TGTGCCAGCAGCCGACAGGGGGGCCAGCCCCAGCATTTT	CASSRQGGQPQHF
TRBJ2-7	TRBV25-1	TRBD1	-	TGTGCCAGCAGTGTGGGACAGGGGGCATGGGAGCAGTACTTC	CASSVGQGAWEQYF
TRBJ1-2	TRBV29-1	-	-	TGCAGCGCCGAGGGTGGGACAACCCTTAGCTATGGCTACACCTTC	CSAEGGTTLSYGYTF
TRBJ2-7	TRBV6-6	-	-	TGTGCCAGCAGCCAAACGATGGGAGGACAAACCTACGAGCAGTACTTC	CASSQTMGGQTYEQYF
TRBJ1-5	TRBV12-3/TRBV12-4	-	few	TGTGCCAGCAGTGGTGGAGGCCGTAATCAGCCCCAGCATTTT	CASSGGGRNQPQHF
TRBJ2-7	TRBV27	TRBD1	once	TGTGCCAGCAGTTACGGACAGGGTGTATACGAGCAGTACTTC	CASSYGQGVYEQYF
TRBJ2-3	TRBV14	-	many	-	CASSQDVARGSRGKYF
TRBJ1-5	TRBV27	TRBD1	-	TGTGCCAGCCGCGTAGGGGGCTCGTCGTGGCAGCCCCAGCATTTT	CASRVGGSSWQPQHF
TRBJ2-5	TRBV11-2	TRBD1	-	TGTGCCAGCAGCTTATTGGTGGACAGGGTAGAGACCCAGTACTTC	CASSLLVDRVETQYF
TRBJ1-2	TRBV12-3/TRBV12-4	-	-	TGTGCCAGCAGTCCCGGCACAGCCCTCTATGGCTACACCTTC	CASSPGTALYGYTF
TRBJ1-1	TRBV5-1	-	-	TGCGCCAGCAGCTTGGGGTCCTATAACACTGAAGCTTTCTTT	CASSLGSYNTEAFF
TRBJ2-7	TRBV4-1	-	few	TGCGCCAGCAGCTATACCGGGACGTCGCCCTACGAGCAGTACTTC	CASSYTGTSPYEQYF
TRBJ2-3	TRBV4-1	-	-	TGTGCCAGCAGCCCCGGGACGGAATTTAGAGATACGCAGTATTTT	CASSPGTEFRDTQYF
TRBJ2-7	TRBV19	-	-	TGTGCCAGTAGTATGAGCCAGGGAGCCTACGAGCAGTACTTC	CASSMSQGAYEQYF
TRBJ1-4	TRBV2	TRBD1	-	TGTGCCAGCAGGCAGGGGGGCATTAATGAAAAACTGTTTTTT	CASRQGGINEKLFF
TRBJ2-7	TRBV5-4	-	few	TGTGCCAGCAGCCTAATAAGTGCAGACCACGAGCAGTACTTC	CASSLISADHEQYF
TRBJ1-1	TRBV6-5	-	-	TGTGCCAGCAGCCTACAGGATTTGAGCACTGAAGCTTTCTTT	CASSLQDLSTEAFF
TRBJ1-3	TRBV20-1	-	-	TGCAGTGCTAGTCCCGGCCTGGGCGGTGGAAACACCATATATTTT	CSASPGLGGGNTIYF
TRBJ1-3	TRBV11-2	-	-	TGTGCCAGCAGCTTAGATCCCCCCGGACAGCCTGGAAACACCATATATTTT	CASSLDPPGQPGNTIYF
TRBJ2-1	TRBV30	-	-	TGTGCCTGGAGTCGGTCCAGGATGTATGAGCAGTTCTTC	CAWSRSRMYEQFF
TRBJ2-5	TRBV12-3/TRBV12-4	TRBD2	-	TGTGCCAGCAGTCTTCCCGGACTAGCGGGACTTAAACAGCTGGGTGAGACCCAGTACTTC	CASSLPGLAGLKQLGETQYF
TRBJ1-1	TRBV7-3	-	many	TGTGCCAGCAGCCTTGACGGCATGAACACTGAAGCTTTCTTT	CASSLDGMNTEAFF
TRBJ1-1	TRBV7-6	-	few	TGTGCCAGCAGCTTAGTCGGTTTGGACACTGAAGCTTTCTTT	CASSLVGLDTEAFF
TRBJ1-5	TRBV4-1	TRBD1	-	TGCGCCAGCAGCCAAGGGACAGGGGCTCAGCCCCAGCATTTT	CASSQGTGAQPQHF
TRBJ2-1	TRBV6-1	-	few	TGTGCCAGCAGAGCAGGGGTTGAGCAGTTCTTC	CASRAGVEQFF
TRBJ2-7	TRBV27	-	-	TGTGCCAGCAGGCGAGGACTGATCTACGAGCAGTACTTC	CASRRGLIYEQYF
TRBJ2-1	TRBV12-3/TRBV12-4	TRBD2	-	TGTGCCAGCAGGGCTAGCGGGGGGCTCTTTGGGCAGTTCTTC	CASRASGGLFGQFF
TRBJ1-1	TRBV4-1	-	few	TGCGCCAGCAGCCAAGATGGGGACATCCCGAACACTGAAGCTTTCTTT	CASSQDGDIPNTEAFF
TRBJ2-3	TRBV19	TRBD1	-	TGTGCCAGTAGCCATACCCTGTGGACAGGGGCCACAGATACGCAGTATTTT	CASSHTLWTGATDTQYF
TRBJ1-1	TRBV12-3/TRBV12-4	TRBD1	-	TGTGCCAGCAATCTAGATACGTTGGCAGGGGGCCCCGTTGCAGCTTTCTTT	CASNLDTLAGGPVAAFF
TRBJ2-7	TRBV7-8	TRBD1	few	TGTGCCAGCAGCTTTCCCGGGACAGGCGTCTACGAGCAGTACTTC	CASSFPGTGVYEQYF
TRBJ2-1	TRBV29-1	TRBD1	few	TGCAGCGTTGAACAGGGGGCAAATGAGCAGTTCTTC	CSVEQGANEQFF
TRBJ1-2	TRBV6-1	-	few	TGTGCCAGCAGCTCCGGACAGACTTACTATGGCTACACCTTC	CASSSGQTYYGYTF
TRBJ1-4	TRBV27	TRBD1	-	TGTGCCAGCGGGAGACAGGGGGCGTTCGAAAAACTGTTTTTT	CASGRQGAFEKLFF
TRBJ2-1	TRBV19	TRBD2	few	TGTGCCAGTAGTCCGTCCTGGGGGGGGGCCTACAATGAGCAGTTCTTC	CASSPSWGGAYNEQFF
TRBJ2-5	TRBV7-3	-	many	TGTGCCAGCTCCCGAAACAGTGGAGAGACCCAGTACTTC	CASSRNSGETQYF
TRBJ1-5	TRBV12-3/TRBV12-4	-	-	TGTGCCAGCAGGGCGGGGGTTTATAGCAATCAGCCCCAGCATTTT	CASRAGVYSNQPQHF
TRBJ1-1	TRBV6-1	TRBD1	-	TGTGCCAGCACTGGGACAGGGAACACTGAAGCTTTCTTT	CASTGTGNTEAFF
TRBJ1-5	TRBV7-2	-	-	TGTGCCAGCAGTCTTAGATGGGGGCGGGGGCCCCAGCATTTT	CASSLRWGRGPQHF
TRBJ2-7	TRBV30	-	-	TGTGCCTGGAGTGAGGGTTACGAGCAGTACTTC	CAWSEGYEQYF
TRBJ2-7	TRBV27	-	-	TGTGCCAGCAGCTTTAGCCTCGGGGGTTTCTACGAGCAGTACTTC	CASSFSLGGFYEQYF